There are many counts of the clone carrying this TCR beta chain. The antigen is not known. This sample is drawn from a study of CD8+CD57+ T cells in acquired aplastic anemia. Overall study: Mean DNA quantity obtained from sorted CD4+ and CD8+ cells was 3 to 4 ug.

The study's findings and limits: Twenty-nine shared CD8+ CDR3s appeared highly expressed within patients' immunodominant clones. CD8+ Simpson's diversity showed no significant patient-control difference.

Template material for TCR beta VDJ and CDR3 profiling consisted of genomic DNA. TCRdb fed the reads into MiXCR, producing one record per CDR3 protein. The repertoire holds about 270,000 distinct CDR3 sequences, with around 60% as singletons. The receptor comes from a human donor with severe aplastic anemia or a healthy control (not recorded which). The specimen sequenced was sorted CD4+, CD8+, or CD8+CD57+ T cells (not recorded which) from PBMCs.

The CDR3 region is CAGSSLAKNIQYF. CDR3 in DNA: TGTGCCGGAAGCAGTCTAGCCAAAAACATTCAGTACTTC. The J gene is TRBJ2-4, the V gene TRBV2, with unresolved D. This CDR3 region has 13 residues. The V gene's germline CDR1 is SNHLY and CDR2 FYNNEI. Between the trimmed V and J ends, which lost 11 bases and 0 bases, there was a span of 11 bases.